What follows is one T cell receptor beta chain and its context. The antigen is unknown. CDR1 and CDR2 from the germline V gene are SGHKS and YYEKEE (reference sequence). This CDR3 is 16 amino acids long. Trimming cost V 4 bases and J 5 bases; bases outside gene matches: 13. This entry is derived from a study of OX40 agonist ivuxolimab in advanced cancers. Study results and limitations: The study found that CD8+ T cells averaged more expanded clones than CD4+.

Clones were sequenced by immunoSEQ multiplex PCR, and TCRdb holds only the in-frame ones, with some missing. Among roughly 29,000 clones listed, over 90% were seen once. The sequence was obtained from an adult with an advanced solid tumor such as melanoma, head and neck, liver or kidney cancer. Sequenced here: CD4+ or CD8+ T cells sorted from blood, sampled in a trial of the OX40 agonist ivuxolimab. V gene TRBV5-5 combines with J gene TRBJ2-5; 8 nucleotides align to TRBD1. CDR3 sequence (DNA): TGTGCCAGCAGCGGCGCAGGGGGCGCGAGGTGGGAGACCCAGTACTTC. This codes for CASSGAGGARWETQYF. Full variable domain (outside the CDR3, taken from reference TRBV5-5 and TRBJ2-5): DAGVTQSPTHLIKTRGQQVTLRCSPISGHKSVSWYQQVLGQGPQFIFQYYEKEERGRGNFPDRFSARQFPNYSSELNVNALLLGDSALYLCASSGAGGARWETQYFGPGTRLLVL.